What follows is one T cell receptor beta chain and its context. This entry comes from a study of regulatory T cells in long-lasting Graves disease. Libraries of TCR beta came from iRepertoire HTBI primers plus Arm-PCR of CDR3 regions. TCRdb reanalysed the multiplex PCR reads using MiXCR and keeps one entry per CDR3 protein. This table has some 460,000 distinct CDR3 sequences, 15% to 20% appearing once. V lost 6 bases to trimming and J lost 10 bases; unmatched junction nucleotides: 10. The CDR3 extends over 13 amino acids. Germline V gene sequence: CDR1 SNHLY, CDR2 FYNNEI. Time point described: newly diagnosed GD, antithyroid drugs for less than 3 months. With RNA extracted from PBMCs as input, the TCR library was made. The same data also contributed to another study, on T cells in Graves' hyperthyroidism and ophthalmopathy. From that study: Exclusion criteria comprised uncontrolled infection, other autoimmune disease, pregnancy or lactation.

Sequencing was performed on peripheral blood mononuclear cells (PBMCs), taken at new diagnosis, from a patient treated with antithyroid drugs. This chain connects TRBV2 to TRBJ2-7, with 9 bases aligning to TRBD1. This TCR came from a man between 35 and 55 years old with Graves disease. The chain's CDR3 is CASRSGTGSVQYF. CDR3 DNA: TGTGCCAGCAGGAGCGGGACAGGGTCGGTTCAGTACTTC.